This entry lists 2 T cell receptor beta chains sequenced from one sample in a study of vaccination and CD4 T cells after COVID-19. Treatment noted: approximately nine-day PBMC culture with coronavirus spike peptide pools or control peptides (ViraFEST assay). Their cognate antigens are unknown. The Oncomine TCR Beta short-read assay was what sequenced the DNA obtained from cultured CD4+ T cells. One entry per CDR3 protein results from TCRdb running MiXCR on the PCR reads. Of around 17,000 distinct CDR3 sequences listed, less than 60% are singletons. Material for sequencing was CD4+ T cells from blood, cultured in vitro. These receptors were collected from a human donor who had recovered from COVID-19.

The CDR3 protein is CASSPLEVTNTGELFF. Here the CDR3 DNA reads TGTGCCAGCTCACCATTGGAGGTGACGAACACCGGGGAGCTGTTTTTT. This chain uses TRBV18 with TRBJ2-2, with D possibly being TRBD2 (5 bases). Germline V gene sequence: CDR1 KGHSH, CDR2 LQKENI. V lost 2 bases, J lost 0 bases, and 10 bases lay in between. The CDR3 has 16 amino acids.

This clonotype was seen a handful of times. J is TRBJ2-2 and V is TRBV7-3, with a tentative D call TRBD1 (5 bases). CDR3 length: 14 amino acids. The germline V gene encodes CDR1 SGHTA and CDR2 FQGTGA. V was pared by 8 bases and J by 0 bases, with 10 bases between. CDR3 sequence (DNA): TGTGCCAGCTCGCGACAGACGAACACCGGGGAGCTGTTTTTT. Its protein is CASSRQTNTGELFF.